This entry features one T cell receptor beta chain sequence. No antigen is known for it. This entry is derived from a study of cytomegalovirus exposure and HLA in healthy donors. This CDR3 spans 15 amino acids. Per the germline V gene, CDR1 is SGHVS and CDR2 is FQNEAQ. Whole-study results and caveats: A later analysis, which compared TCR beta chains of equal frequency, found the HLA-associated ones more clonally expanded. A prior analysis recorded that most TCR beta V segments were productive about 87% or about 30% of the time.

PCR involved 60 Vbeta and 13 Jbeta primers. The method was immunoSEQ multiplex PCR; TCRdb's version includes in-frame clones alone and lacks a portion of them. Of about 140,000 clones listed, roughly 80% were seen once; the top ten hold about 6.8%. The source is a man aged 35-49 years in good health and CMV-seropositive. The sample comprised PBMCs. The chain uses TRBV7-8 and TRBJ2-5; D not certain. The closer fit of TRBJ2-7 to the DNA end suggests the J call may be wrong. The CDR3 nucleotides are TGTGCCAGCAGCCCCCCCGCGATACGCCCCTACGAGCAGTACTTC. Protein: CASSPPAIRPYEQYF.